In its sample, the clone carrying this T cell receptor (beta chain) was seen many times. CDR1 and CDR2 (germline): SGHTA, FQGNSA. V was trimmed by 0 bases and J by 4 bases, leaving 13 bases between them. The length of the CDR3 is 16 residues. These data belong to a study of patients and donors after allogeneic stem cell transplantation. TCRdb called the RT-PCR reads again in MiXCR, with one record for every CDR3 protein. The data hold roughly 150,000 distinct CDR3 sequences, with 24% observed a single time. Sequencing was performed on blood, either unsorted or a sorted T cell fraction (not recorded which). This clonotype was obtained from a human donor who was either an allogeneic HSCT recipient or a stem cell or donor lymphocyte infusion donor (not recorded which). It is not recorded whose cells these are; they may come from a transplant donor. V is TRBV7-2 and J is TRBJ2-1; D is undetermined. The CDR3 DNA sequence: TGTGCCAGCAGCTTAGCGCGGCTGGCCGGGTACAATGAGCAGTTCTTC. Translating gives CASSLARLAGYNEQFF.